This TCR beta chain was found in a study of patients and donors after allogeneic stem cell transplantation. TCRdb itself ran the RT-PCR reads through MiXCR, one entry per CDR3 protein. The table includes under 200,000 distinct CDR3 sequences, 24% detected once. The TCR was taken from a human donor who was either an allogeneic HSCT recipient or a stem cell or donor lymphocyte infusion donor (not recorded which). It is not recorded whose cells these are; they may come from a transplant donor. Sample: blood, either unsorted or a sorted T cell fraction (not recorded which).

This chain's CDR3 is CASSYSGMDGKETQYF. In DNA, the CDR3 is TGTGCCAGCAGTTACTCGGGGATGGACGGAAAAGAGACCCAGTACTTC. This sequence joins TRBV6-5 and TRBJ2-5; the D is unclear. From germline, CDR1 is MNHEY and CDR2 SVGAGI. The CDR3 has 16 amino acids. V shed 0 bases and J shed 3 bases, with 14 bases lying between them.